This record concerns one T cell receptor (beta chain) sequence. This sample was taken from a study of STAT5B mutations in CD4+ large granular lymphocyte leukemia. Method: immunoSEQ multiplex PCR; TCRdb's copy keeps in-frame clones and lacks some. Altogether 25,000 to 40,000 clones are present, about 74% being singletons, with the ten largest covering roughly 0.31%. Germline V CDR1 and CDR2: LNHDA, SQIVND (reference sequence). V lost 5 bases to trimming and J lost 2 bases, with 12 bases between them. This CDR3 region has 14 residues. The chain recombines TRBV19 with TRBJ1-2; D may be TRBD1 (6 bases). The TCR was taken from a human donor in good health. Sequenced material: CD4+ T cells from blood buffy coats. CDR3: CASSFNRANYGYTF. DNA of the CDR3: TGTGCCAGTAGTTTTAACAGGGCGAACTATGGCTACACCTTC.